This T cell receptor beta chain was observed in a study of shared clonotypes between healthy human individuals (dated by TCRdb to 2020 to 2021). Looking at the study overall: Two women and a few men aged 18 to 49 years were included in the cohort. For each donor, three plates each were used for CD4 naive and CD4 memory, two plates were used for CD8 naive, and one plate was used for CD8 memory. To estimate repertoire size and how much clonotypes are shared between individuals, the study performed deep sequencing of blood TCR repertoires from roughly five healthy adults. To increase sequencing depth and limit assay-specific biases, TCR repertoire library preparation and sequencing were carried out by different laboratories using diverse techniques. Per donor, leukapheresis produced somewhere between about 0.9 and 9.5 billion PBMCs. General findings and caveats noted by the study authors: Naive subsets generally had larger estimated clonotype richness than memory subsets did. Even with the large sequencing depth, rarefaction of the sorted-subset datasets indicated that sequencing was incomplete. Higher generation probabilities were observed for clonotypes shared by all four sorted-subset donors than for non-shared clonotypes. The small number of donors limited the genetic and exposure-history diversity represented. Sampling was restricted to blood, and TCR repertoires in tissues likely differ from the TCR repertoires found in blood. Roughly 5% of naive CD4, roughly 3.5% of naive CD8, approximately 2% of memory CD4, and 0.4% of memory CD8 clonotypes were shared across a few donors. Pairwise subsampling led to the expectation that sequencing depth would affect the degree of clonotype sharing among donors.

The donors were healthy, HIV-negative adults with no recently reported acute infections or vaccinations. All donors were Caucasian adults living in Nashville, Tennessee, USA. Magnetic negative selection was used to enrich CD4+ T cells, after which naive cells were positively selected on CD45RA and the negative fraction became the memory subset. Blood was collected by leukapheresis, and PBMCs were isolated by Ficoll-Histopaque density gradient centrifugation and then cryopreserved in liquid nitrogen vapor phase. Analytical flow cytometry was used to check the purity and quantity of each magnetically sorted T cell population. Each sorted fraction had its genomic DNA isolated and then quantified by UV absorbance on a Nanodrop 2000c. TCR CDR3 regions were amplified from genomic DNA by multiplex PCR using the deep immunoSEQ assay. For each cell subset, the extracted genomic DNA was distributed evenly across all wells of several immunoSEQ 96-well plates, and each plate served as one replicate. For sorted subsets, around 200 ng genomic DNA, equal to some 28,000 T cell genomes, was loaded into each replicate PCR. Purified libraries were measured with a Qubit 3.0 fluorometer, size-checked on a Bioanalyzer 2100, and measured again with the KAPA Library Quantification kit. Every immunoSEQ 96-well plate was sequenced on a separate single-read 150-cycle Illumina NextSeq 550 flow cell. The paper's data handling went like this. The immunoSEQ output contained only junctional sequences without quality scores, so filtering could not match that applied to full-length reads. Sequences were annotated with PyIR, a Python wrapper for IgBLAST v1.9, using IMGT germline references to assign V/J genes and CDR3. Reads were filtered out if the reads had weak V/J assignments (E-value above 1e-6), no CDR3, stop codons, out-of-frame junctions, or ambiguous translated residues. V3J clonotypes were defined by identical inferred V gene, J gene, and CDR3 amino acid sequence. Percentage overlap between repertoires was computed as shared unique clonotypes divided by the size of the smaller repertoire. Richness of each repertoire was evaluated using RTK rarefaction, the Chao1 estimator, and Recon v2.1 estimates of unobserved clonotypes. Generation probabilities were computed with OLGA for all TCRbeta clonotypes obtained by the gDNA method from several donors. The table was pulled from immuneACCESS by TCRdb, which kept in-frame rearrangements only. Such tables lose some clones; where checked, under half of the loss comes from unresolved V genes, and the rest has no known cause. V, J and clone size were drawn from that table, and D and trimming were deduced from the DNA. This sample comprises roughly 170,000 clones, approximately 62% of them detected only once. The top ten constitute 10% of the sample.

The CDR3 covers 13 residues, taking in both the cysteine and the phenylalanine. Only the CDR3 region is kept as DNA, spanning 39 bases read in frame from base 1. V is shortened by 10 bases, J by 2 bases, and the region joining them spans 14 bases. From a lookup of the germline V gene, CDR1 and CDR2 are ENHRY and SYGVKD. Turning to this clone: Its antigen is still unknown. Within one base of it there is no much larger clone, and no base qualities were kept.

The V and J segments used are TRBV10-3 and TRBJ1-1, and TRBD1 may be the D gene, going by 6 matching bases. This TCR was sampled from a man aged 25-40 years in good health. Sample: memory CD4+ T cells sorted from blood. Sample cell subset or site, as interpreted from the label and publication: CD45RA-negative fraction. The nucleotides are TGTGCCACCATGGACAGCCTCAACACTGAAGCTTTCTTT. Translation gives CATMDSLNTEAFF.